The following is a TCR beta chain sequence with its context. These data belong to a study of CD8 T cells in ankylosing spondylitis. TCRdb ran MiXCR on the 5' RACE reads and lists one entry per CDR3 protein. Among more than 60,000 distinct CDR3 sequences listed, approximately 5.7% were seen once. V shed 2 bases, J shed 8 bases, and the junction held 16 bases outside the gene matches. CDR3 size: 16 residues. Germline V gives CDR1 SGHKS, CDR2 YYEKEE (reference sequence). Input material: synovial fluid, either unsorted or a sorted T cell fraction (not recorded which). The receptor's source is a male donor with ankylosing spondylitis. The chain has TRBV5-5 and TRBJ2-7; 7 nucleotides agree with TRBD1. CDR3 in amino acids: CASSLATGTVELKQYF. The CDR3 DNA follows: TGTGCCAGCAGCTTAGCTACCGGGACAGTGGAGTTGAAGCAGTACTTC.